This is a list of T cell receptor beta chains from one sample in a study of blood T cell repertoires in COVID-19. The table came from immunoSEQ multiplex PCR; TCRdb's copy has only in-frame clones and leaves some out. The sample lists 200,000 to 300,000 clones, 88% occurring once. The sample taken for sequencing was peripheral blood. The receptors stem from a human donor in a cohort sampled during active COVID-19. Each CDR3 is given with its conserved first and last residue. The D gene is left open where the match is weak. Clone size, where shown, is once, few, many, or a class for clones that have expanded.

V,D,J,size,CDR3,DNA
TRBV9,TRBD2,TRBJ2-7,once,CASSVGDGGYSYEQYF,TGTGCCAGCAGCGTAGGAGACGGGGGGTACTCCTACGAGCAGTACTTC
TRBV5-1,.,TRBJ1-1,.,CASGVGGTEAFF,TGCGCCAGCGGAGTGGGGGGCACTGAAGCTTTCTTT
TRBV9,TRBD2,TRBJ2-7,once,CASSVRAVAGVLNEQYF,TGTGCCAGCAGCGTGAGAGCAGTAGCGGGAGTACTCAACGAGCAGTACTTC
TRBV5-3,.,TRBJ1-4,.,CARSKGRDEKLFF,TGTGCCAGAAGCAAAGGTCGGGATGAAAAACTGTTTTTT
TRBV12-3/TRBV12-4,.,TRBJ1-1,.,CATIWTPNTEAFF,TGTGCCACCATCTGGACACCGAACACTGAAGCTTTCTTT
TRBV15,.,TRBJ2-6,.,CATSRGVNVLTF,TGTGCCACCAGCCGCGGGGTCAACGTCCTGACTTTC
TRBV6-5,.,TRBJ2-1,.,CASSYGGGGSYNEQFF,TGTGCCAGCAGTTACGGCGGAGGAGGCTCCTACAATGAGCAGTTCTTC
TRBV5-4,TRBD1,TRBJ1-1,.,CASSSGKGADDTEAFF,TGTGCCAGCAGCTCAGGGAAGGGGGCGGACGACACTGAAGCTTTCTTT
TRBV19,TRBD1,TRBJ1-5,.,CASSPGQGYQPQHF,TGTGCCAGTAGTCCAGGACAGGGATATCAGCCCCAGCATTTT
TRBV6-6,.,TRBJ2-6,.,CASNRGSLRDGANVLTF,TGTGCCAGCAATCGGGGTTCACTGCGGGATGGGGCCAACGTCCTGACTTTC
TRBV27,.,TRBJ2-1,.,CASSRGLGDRKVDNEQFF,TGTGCCAGCAGTAGAGGCCTCGGCGACAGAAAAGTCGACAATGAGCAGTTCTTC
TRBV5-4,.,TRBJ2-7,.,CASSLTGNEQYF,TGTGCCAGCAGCTTAACAGGGAACGAGCAGTACTTC
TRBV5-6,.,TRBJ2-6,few,CASSPVWSGGANVLTF,TGTGCCAGCAGCCCCGTCTGGAGTGGTGGGGCCAACGTCCTGACTTTC
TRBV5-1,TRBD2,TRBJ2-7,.,CASSPAGGGLYEQYF,TGCGCCAGTTCCCCGGCGGGGGGGGGTCTCTACGAGCAGTACTTC
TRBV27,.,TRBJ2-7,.,CASSLSRGRFYEQYF,TGTGCCAGCAGTTTATCGCGGGGTAGGTTTTACGAGCAGTACTTC
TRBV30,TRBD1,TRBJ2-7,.,CAWSLRQGAESYEQYF,TGTGCCTGGAGTTTAAGACAGGGGGCAGAATCCTACGAGCAGTACTTC
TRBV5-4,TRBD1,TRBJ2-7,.,CASSPGTGNYEQYF,TGTGCCAGCAGCCCCGGGACAGGAAACTACGAGCAGTACTTC
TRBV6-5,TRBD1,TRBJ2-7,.,CASSLWGDRGRYEQYF,TGTGCCAGCAGTTTGTGGGGGGACAGGGGGCGGTACGAGCAGTACTTC
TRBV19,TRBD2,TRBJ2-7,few,CASSISSGEQYF,TGTGCCAGTAGTATCTCTAGCGGCGAGCAGTACTTC
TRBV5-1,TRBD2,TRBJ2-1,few,CASSLTSGGSDEQFF,TGCGCCAGCAGCTTAACTAGCGGGGGTTCGGATGAGCAGTTCTTC
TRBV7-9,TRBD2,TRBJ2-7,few,CASSLTGGDDEQYF,TGTGCCAGCAGCTTAACGGGAGGGGACGACGAGCAGTACTTC
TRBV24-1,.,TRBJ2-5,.,CATGITGSRTQETQYF,TGTGCCACCGGAATAACAGGGTCGAGGACTCAAGAGACCCAGTACTTC
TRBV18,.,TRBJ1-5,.,CASSFTTDGNQPQHF,TGTGCCAGCTCATTCACGACAGACGGCAATCAGCCCCAGCATTTT
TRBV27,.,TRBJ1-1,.,CASGYRDETEAFF,TGTGCCAGCGGGTACAGGGACGAAACTGAAGCTTTCTTT
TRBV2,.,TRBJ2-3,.,CATLLEVRRDTQYF,TGTGCCACGCTACTGGAGGTCCGGCGAGATACGCAGTATTTT
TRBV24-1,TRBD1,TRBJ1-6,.,CATWTGGNSPLHF,TGTGCCACGTGGACAGGCGGGAATTCACCCCTCCACTTT
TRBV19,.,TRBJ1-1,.,CASSIGRTEAFF,TGTGCCAGTAGTATCGGCAGGACTGAAGCTTTCTTT
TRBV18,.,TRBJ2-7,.,CASSPPGLPYEQYF,TGTGCCAGCTCACCACCGGGACTCCCCTACGAGCAGTACTTC
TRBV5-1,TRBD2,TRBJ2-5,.,CASSLLASGGETQYF,TGCGCCAGCAGCCTCCTGGCTAGCGGGGGAGAGACCCAGTACTTC
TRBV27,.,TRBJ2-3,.,CASSPGASTDTQYF,TGTGCCAGCAGCCCAGGGGCCAGCACAGATACGCAGTATTTT
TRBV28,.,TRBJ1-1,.,CASSLGRADTEAFF,TGTGCCAGCAGTTTAGGACGGGCGGACACTGAAGCTTTTTTT
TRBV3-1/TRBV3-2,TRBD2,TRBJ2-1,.,CASSRNLAGAGNEQFF,TGTGCCAGCAGCCGGAACCTAGCGGGAGCTGGTAATGAGCAGTTCTTC
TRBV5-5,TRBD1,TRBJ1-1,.,CASSLDRGRAEAFF,TGTGCCAGCAGTCTGGACAGGGGGCGCGCTGAAGCTTTCTTT
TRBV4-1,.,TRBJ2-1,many,CASSQVDLINYNEQFF,TGCGCCAGCAGCCAAGTAGACTTGATCAACTACAATGAGCAGTTCTTC
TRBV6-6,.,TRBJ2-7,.,CASTPTGLPYEQYF,TGTGCCAGCACCCCGACAGGACTTCCCTACGAGCAGTACTTC
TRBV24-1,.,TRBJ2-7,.,CATSGRESSYEQYF,TGTGCCACCAGTGGGAGGGAGTCCTCCTACGAGCAGTACTTC
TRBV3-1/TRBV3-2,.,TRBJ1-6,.,CASRLSGDSYNSPLHF,TGTGCCAGCAGACTCTCAGGGGACTCCTATAATTCACCCCTCCACTTT
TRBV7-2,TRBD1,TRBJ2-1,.,CASSLRQGAFYNEQFF,TGTGCCAGCAGCCTGCGACAGGGGGCATTTTACAATGAGCAGTTCTTC
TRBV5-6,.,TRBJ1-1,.,CASSYISDTEAFF,TGTGCCAGCAGCTATATTTCGGACACTGAAGCTTTCTTT
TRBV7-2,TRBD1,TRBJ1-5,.,CASSPRGGQPQHF,TGTGCCAGCAGCCCCAGAGGGGGCCAGCCCCAGCATTTT
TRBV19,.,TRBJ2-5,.,CASSRGGAGVETQYF,TGTGCCAGTAGTAGGGGGGGAGCAGGGGTGGAGACCCAGTACTTC
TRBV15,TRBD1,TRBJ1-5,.,CATSRDNSGGQPQHF,TGTGCCACCAGCAGAGATAATTCAGGGGGTCAGCCCCAGCATTTT
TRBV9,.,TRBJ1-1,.,CASSETGFLNTEAFF,TGTGCCAGCAGCGAAACAGGGTTCTTGAACACTGAAGCTTTCTTT
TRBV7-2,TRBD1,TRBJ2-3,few,CASSFDRGPTDTQYF,TGTGCCAGCAGCTTCGACAGGGGACCCACAGATACGCAGTATTTT
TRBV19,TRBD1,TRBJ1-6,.,CASSIPGGNSPLHF,TGTGCCAGTAGTATCCCAGGGGGGAATTCACCCCTCCACTTT
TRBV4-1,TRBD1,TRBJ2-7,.,CASSQDRQGFSYEQYF,TGCGCCAGCAGCCAAGATCGACAGGGCTTCTCCTACGAGCAGTACTTC
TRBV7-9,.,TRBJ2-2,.,CASSLDQDGAYTGELFF,TGTGCCAGCAGCTTAGATCAGGATGGGGCCTATACCGGGGAGCTGTTTTTT
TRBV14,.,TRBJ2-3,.,CASSPGDSKYPDTQYF,TGTGCCAGCAGCCCCGGTGACAGCAAGTACCCAGATACGCAGTATTTT
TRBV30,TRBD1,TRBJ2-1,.,CAWSAGTGRFREFF,TGTGCCTGGAGTGCCGGGACAGGGAGGTTCAGGGAGTTCTTC
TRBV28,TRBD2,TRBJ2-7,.,CATTPPAGLAGGPPYEQYF,TGTGCCACCACTCCCCCCGCGGGACTAGCGGGAGGGCCCCCCTACGAGCAGTACTTC
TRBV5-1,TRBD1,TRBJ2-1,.,CASSLGDRVYNEQFF,TGCGCCAGCAGCTTGGGGGACAGGGTCTACAATGAGCAGTTCTTC
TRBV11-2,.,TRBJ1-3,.,CASSADRITGNTIYF,TGTGCCAGCAGCGCCGACAGGATCACTGGAAACACCATATATTTT